These 20 T cell receptor beta chains came from one sample sequenced in a study of cytomegalovirus exposure and HLA in healthy donors. The PCR ran on 60 Vbeta and 13 Jbeta primers. TCRdb's copy holds only in-frame clones and misses some; the assay was immunoSEQ multiplex PCR. The repertoire holds approximately 110,000 clones, roughly 67% seen once, with about 8.3% in the top ten. Sequenced sample: PBMCs. Receptors originate from a man aged 18-30 years in good health and CMV-seropositive.

This rearrangement joins TRBV2 to TRBJ2-5; D possibly corresponds to TRBD1 (8 bases). Germline V lookup: CDR1 SNHLY, CDR2 FYNNEI. With 5 bases removed from V and 4 bases from J, the gap between germline ends came to 17 bases. This CDR3 region has 15 residues. CDR3: CASSIAGGGGETQYF. The CDR3 DNA sequence: TGTGCCAGCAGTATCGCAGGGGGCGGGGGAGAGACCCAGTACTTC.

This clone occurred a few times. The CDR3, as DNA: TGCGCCAGCAGCTTGGCCCTGGCGGGTGAAAAACTGTTTTTT. This gives the protein CASSLALAGEKLFF. The chain joins TRBV5-1 to TRBJ1-4; no firm D call. The CDR3 runs to 14 residues. Per germline, CDR1 SGHRS and CDR2 YFSETQ. V was clipped by 0 bases and J by 7 bases, with 10 bases between them.

The V and J genes are TRBV7-3 and TRBJ1-1, with 7 bases fitting TRBD1. The CDR3 length is 15 residues. V lost 5 bases and J lost 0; bases outside the gene matches: 6. In germline, CDR1 is SGHTA, CDR2 FQGTGA. This chain's CDR3 is CASSPTGTVNTEAFF. CDR3 DNA sequence: TGTGCCAGCAGCCCCACCGGGACAGTGAACACTGAAGCTTTCTTT.

This clone was seen more than once but under ten times. The rearrangement joins TRBV28 to TRBJ1-1; a possible D gene is TRBD1 (5 bases). The ends were cut back, 3 bases at V and 3 bases at J, with 17 bases in the middle. The germline gives CDR1 MDHEN, CDR2 SYDVKM. The CDR3 sequence is 16 residues long. CDR3 sequence reads: CASSLGVGRGDTEAFF. The CDR3 DNA is TGTGCCAGCAGTTTGGGGGTGGGGAGGGGAGACACTGAAGCTTTCTTT.

This clone was detected only a few times. The chain links TRBV5-1 to TRBJ2-2, with D possibly matching TRBD2 (6 bases). CDR3 size: 16 residues. V was clipped by 4 bases and J by 4 bases, with 17 bases between them. Germline V gene lookup returns CDR1 SGHRS and CDR2 YFSETQ. Here the CDR3 DNA reads TGCGCCAGCAGCCCAACAGGAGGGAGCGGCACCGGGGAGCTGTTTTTT. Translation gives CASSPTGGSGTGELFF.

The chain employs TRBV5-1 and TRBJ2-6; 10 nucleotides agree with TRBD2. The CDR3 has 17 residues. V was clipped by 4 bases and J by 0 bases; unmatched bases: 4. CDR1 is SGHRS and CDR2 is YFSETQ in the germline V gene. CDR3 DNA: TGCGCCAGCAGCGACCCTAGCGGGGGCTCTGGGGCCAACGTCCTGACTTTC. Translation gives CASSDPSGGSGANVLTF. Using reference TRBV5-1 and TRBJ2-6 for the parts outside the CDR3, the full variable domain is KAGVTQTPRYLIKTRGQQVTLSCSPISGHRSVSWYQQTPGQGLQFLFEYFSETQRNKGNFPGRFSGRQFSNSRSEMNVSTLELGDSALYLCASSDPSGGSGANVLTFGAGSRLTVL.

V gene TRBV19 combines with J gene TRBJ2-6; 8 bases align to TRBD1. V was pared by 9 bases and J by 4 bases, with 8 bases of the junction left unmatched. CDR3 length equals 15 residues. The germline V gene has CDR1 LNHDA and CDR2 SQIVND (reference sequence). Written as DNA, the CDR3 is TGTGCCAGCCAGGCGGACAGGGCCGGGGCCAACGTCCTGACTTTC. This sequence encodes CASQADRAGANVLTF.

CDR3 loop: CASSMGTGLEQFF. CDR3 nucleotide sequence: TGCGCCAGCAGCATGGGGACAGGTCTTGAGCAGTTCTTC. This chain joins TRBV5-1 and TRBJ2-1, with TRBD1 matching over 8 bases. Germline lookup yields CDR1 SGHRS and CDR2 YFSETQ. This CDR3 is built from 13 residues. V lost 4 bases, J lost 9 bases, and 6 bases stayed unmatched.

On this clone itself: The germline gene is not matched at one end of the junction; a read error may be the cause. The chain recombines TRBV29-1 with TRBJ1-1; unclear D gene. The CDR3 is 13 amino acids. CDR1 is SQVTM and CDR2 is ANQGSEA in the germline V gene. In DNA, the CDR3 is TGCAGCGTCTCGGACCGAGGGAACGCTGAAGCTTTCTTT. Protein: CSVSDRGNAEAFF.

This clone was seen just once. J is TRBJ1-4 and V is TRBV19, with D unresolved. Germline V lookup: CDR1 LNHDA, CDR2 SQIVND (reference sequence). The CDR3 is 14 amino acids. V was clipped by 3 bases and J by 7 bases, with 12 bases between them. CDR3 region: CASSIGGGVEKLFF. The CDR3 nucleotides are TGTGCCAGTAGTATCGGAGGTGGCGTTGAAAAACTGTTTTTT.

V is TRBV29-1 and J is TRBJ2-7, with D possibly being TRBD1 (5 bases). The V gene lost 6 bases and the J gene lost 5 bases, with 20 bases spanning the gap. This CDR3 has 14 residues. Germline V gene sequence: CDR1 SQVTM, CDR2 ANQGSEA. The CDR3 nucleotides are TGCAGCGTAACCCACTTGGGGCGCTCGGACGAGCAGTACTTC. Translating it yields CSVTHLGRSDEQYF.

The chain links TRBV5-1 to TRBJ2-3; TRBD2 matches 13 bases. J lost 4 bases, V lost 3 bases, and 5 bases had no gene match. The CDR3 has 16 amino acids. Germline-derived CDR1 and CDR2 are SGHRS and YFSETQ. As DNA, the CDR3 is TGCGCCAGCAGCTCAACTAGCGGGGGGGCGTCAGATACGCAGTATTTT. Its protein is CASSSTSGGASDTQYF. Together with reference TRBV5-1 and TRBJ2-3, the CDR3 gives the full variable domain: KAGVTQTPRYLIKTRGQQVTLSCSPISGHRSVSWYQQTPGQGLQFLFEYFSETQRNKGNFPGRFSGRQFSNSRSEMNVSTLELGDSALYLCASSSTSGGASDTQYFGPGTRLTVL.

Here the CDR3 reads CASSHLRGQGGETQYF. CDR3 in DNA: TGCGCCAGCAGCCACCTCCGGGGACAGGGAGGAGAGACCCAGTACTTC. V usage is TRBV4-1 and J usage is TRBJ2-5; TRBD1 agrees at 9 bases. After removal of 3 bases from V and 4 bases from J, the junction contained 9 bases not matched to a gene. CDR3 length: 16 residues. Per the germline V gene, CDR1 is MGHRA and CDR2 is YSYEKL.

This clone was seen a few times. The rearrangement links TRBV19 to TRBJ2-2; D might be TRBD2 (6 bases). Germline values: CDR1 LNHDA, CDR2 SQIVND (reference sequence). V was cut by 3 bases and J by 3 bases, with 14 bases left in between. The CDR3 contains 16 residues. This CDR3 is CASSIPRGLYTGELFF. CDR3 in DNA: TGTGCCAGTAGTATTCCTCGGGGACTCTACACCGGGGAGCTGTTTTTT. The complete variable domain, with remaining parts taken from reference TRBV19 and TRBJ2-2, reads DGGITQSPKYLFRKEGQNVTLSCEQNLNHDAMYWYRQDPGQGLRLIYYSQIVNDFQKGDIAEGYSVSREKKESFPLTVTSAQKNPTAFYLCASSIPRGLYTGELFFGEGSRLTVL.

The V and J genes are TRBV27 and TRBJ2-4; 9 nucleotides agree with TRBD1. The V and J ends lost 6 bases and 9 bases, in that order; junction bases with no gene match: 6. Germline-derived CDR1 and CDR2 are MNHEY and SMNVEV (reference sequence). CDR3 length: 13 amino acids. CDR3 sequence reads: CASRFGQGSIQYF. DNA of the CDR3: TGTGCCAGCAGATTCGGACAGGGGAGCATTCAGTACTTC.

The gene calls are TRBV27 and TRBJ1-2, with D unclear. The length of the CDR3 is 11 residues. The V and J ends lost 6 bases and 8 bases respectively, with 10 bases between them. Germline loops: CDR1 MNHEY, CDR2 SMNVEV (reference sequence). CDR3 DNA: TGTGCCAGCAGGACGGGAACCGGCTACACCTTC. The encoded protein is CASRTGTGYTF.

This rearrangement joins TRBV9 to TRBJ1-1, with 10 positions matching TRBD1. The CDR3 length is 16 residues. Germline V gene sequence: CDR1 SGDLS, CDR2 YYNGEE. The trim removed 3 bases at V and 4 bases at J, leaving 9 bases unmatched. This CDR3 reads CASSARGTGVITEAFF. Here the CDR3 DNA reads TGTGCCAGCAGCGCGAGAGGGACAGGGGTGATCACTGAAGCTTTCTTT.

The rearrangement links TRBV2 to TRBJ2-7, with D perhaps matching TRBD2 (5 bases). Trimming shortened V by 6 bases and J by 6 bases, and 15 bases separated the two germline ends. The CDR3 extends over 13 amino acids. Germline V gene lookup returns CDR1 SNHLY and CDR2 FYNNEI. In DNA, the CDR3 is TGTGCCAGCAGGGACTCATTCCGCGGCGAGCAGTACGTC. It translates to CASRDSFRGEQYV.

The genes are TRBV5-1 and TRBJ2-7; 9 bases are a match to TRBD1. Germline V gene data show CDR1 as SGHRS and CDR2 as YFSETQ. The V and J ends lost 0 bases and 3 bases, in that order; junction bases with no gene match: 1. This CDR3 is built from 14 residues. The chain's CDR3 is CASSLAGQGYEQYF. The DNA for the CDR3 is TGCGCCAGCAGCTTGGCGGGACAGGGCTACGAGCAGTACTTC.

In this sample, this clone turned up once. The rearrangement links TRBV23-1 to TRBJ2-7; 9 bases agree with TRBD1. TRBV23-1 falls under the ORF class, with uncertain function. V trimming: 7 bases; J trimming: 7 bases; junction bases outside the gene matches: 11. The CDR3 runs 14 residues. This CDR3 reads CASTQKSDRGEQYF. DNA for the CDR3: TGCGCCAGCACACAAAAATCGGACAGGGGAGAGCAGTACTTC.